This T cell receptor delta chain was profiled in a study of intestinal T cells in coeliac disease. Background on the study: Mean age was roughly 17 for coeliac patients versus approximately 52 for controls. All TRD cohort coeliac patients had raised anti-tissue transglutaminase antibodies. Study-level findings and limits: An age-split analysis gave no significant classification. Leave-one-out accuracy for TRG clustering was reportedly 87%, training just under 95%.

BIOMED-2 primers amplified bulk TRD sequences from roughly 150 ng of biopsy DNA. TCRdb used CATT to re-call clones from the multiplex PCR reads. The table lists around 1,500 delta-chain clones, about 69% of them singletons. Concerning this clone: Its antigen is unidentified.

For each case, the template was genomic DNA from ten approximately 5-µm formalin-fixed paraffin-embedded scrolls. The receptor's source is a human donor with celiac disease. The sequenced sample was a duodenal biopsy.

The CDR3 spells CALGLHFSPRAHWGILVDKLLWGIRATYTDKLIF. The CDR3 nucleotides are TGTGCTCTTGGGTTACATTTTAGCCCCCGGGCTCACTGGGGGATACTAGTCGATAAACTTCTCTGGGGGATCCGAGCTACGTACACCGATAAACTCATCTTT. This chain links TRDV1 with TRDJ1, with 12 bases aligning to TRDD3. Germline CDR1 TSWWSYY, CDR2 QGS. The CDR3 spans 34 residues. The V segment lost 5 bases and the J segment 0 bases; nucleotides outside the gene matches: 58.